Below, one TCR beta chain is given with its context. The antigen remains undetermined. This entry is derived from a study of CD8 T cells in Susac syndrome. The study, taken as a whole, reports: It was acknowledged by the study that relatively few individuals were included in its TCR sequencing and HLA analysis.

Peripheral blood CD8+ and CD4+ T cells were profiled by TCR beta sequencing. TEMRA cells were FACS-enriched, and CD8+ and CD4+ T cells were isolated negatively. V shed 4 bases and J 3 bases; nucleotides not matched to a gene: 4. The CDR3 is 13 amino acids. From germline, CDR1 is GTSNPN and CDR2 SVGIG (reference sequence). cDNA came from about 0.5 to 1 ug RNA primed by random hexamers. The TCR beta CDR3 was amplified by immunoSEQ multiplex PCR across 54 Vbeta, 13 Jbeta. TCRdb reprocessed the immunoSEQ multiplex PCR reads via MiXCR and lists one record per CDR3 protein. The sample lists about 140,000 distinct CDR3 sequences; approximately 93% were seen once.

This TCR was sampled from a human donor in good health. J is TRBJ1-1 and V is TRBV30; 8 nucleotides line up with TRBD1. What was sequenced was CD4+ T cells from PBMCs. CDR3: CAWNGQGDTEAFF. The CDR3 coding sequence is TGTGCCTGGAACGGACAGGGCGACACTGAAGCTTTCTTT. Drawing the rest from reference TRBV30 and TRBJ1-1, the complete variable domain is SQTIHQWPATLVQPVGSPLSLECTVEGTSNPNLYWYRQAAGRGLQLLFYSVGIGQISSEVPQNLSASRPQDRQFILSSKKLLLSDSGFYLCAWNGQGDTEAFFGQGTRLTVV.